These T cell receptor beta chains were read from a single sample in a study of identical twins. TCRdb passed the 5' RACE reads through MiXCR, listing each CDR3 protein once. The top ten clones hold about 12% of a sample with about 790,000 distinct CDR3 sequences, 15% to 20% of them seen once. This same sample was also part of a study on T cells expressing NK-cell markers.

Sequencing was carried out using PBMCs. Receptors were obtained from a woman aged 18-29 years in good health. CDR3s include the opening cysteine and the closing phenylalanine or tryptophan. Each record gives: V gene, clone size, D gene, J gene, CDR3 protein, CDR3 DNA. The D gene is left open where the match is weak. Where a row states a size, it is once, few, many or the class of an expanded clone; other rows omit it.

>TRBV6-2/TRBV6-3|few|NA|TRBJ2-1
CASSHAPGMSSYNEQFF
TGTGCCAGCAGCCACGCCCCGGGGATGAGCTCCTACAATGAGCAGTTCTTC
>TRBV11-2|NA|NA|TRBJ2-3
CASSLVTPGRRQYF
TGTGCCAGCAGCTTGGTAACTCCGGGACGCCGCCAGTATTTT
>TRBV7-2|few|NA|TRBJ2-1
CASSLQSYNEQFF
TGTGCCAGCAGCTTACAATCCTACAATGAGCAGTTCTTC
>TRBV7-2|few|NA|TRBJ2-7
CASRSGTDYYEQYF
TGTGCCAGCAGATCCGGGACGGATTACTACGAGCAGTACTTC
>TRBV12-3/TRBV12-4|few|NA|TRBJ2-1
CASSFGIGSYNEQFF
TGTGCCAGCAGTTTTGGGATCGGCTCCTACAATGAGCAGTTCTTC
>TRBV12-3/TRBV12-4|few|NA|TRBJ2-7
CASSPTGQLGYEQYF
TGTGCCAGCAGCCCAACCGGACAGCTTGGGTACGAGCAGTACTTC
>TRBV5-1|NA|TRBD2|TRBJ2-5
CASSGIVTETQYF
TGCGCCAGTAGCGGGATCGTAACAGAGACCCAGTACTTC
>TRBV7-9|NA|TRBD1|TRBJ1-2
CASSSSPGGPNYGYTF
TGTGCCAGCAGCTCATCGCCAGGGGGACCTAACTATGGCTACACCTTC
>TRBV5-1|many|NA|TRBJ2-7
CASSLEGSSYEQYF
TGTGCCAGCAGCTTAGAGGGGAGCTCCTACGAGCAGTACTTC
>TRBV5-1|NA|NA|TRBJ2-1
CASSPSWPPTTNEQFF
TGCGCCAGCAGCCCCTCGTGGCCGCCAACTACTAATGAGCAGTTCTTC
>TRBV7-9|few|TRBD2|TRBJ2-1
CASSHLGAGDNEQFF
TGTGCCAGCAGCCACCTCGGGGCGGGAGACAATGAGCAGTTCTTC
>TRBV12-3/TRBV12-4|NA|NA|TRBJ2-1
CASSLDNPARNEQFF
TGTGCCAGCAGTTTAGATAACCCAGCGAGGAATGAGCAGTTCTTC
>TRBV6-2/TRBV6-3|NA|TRBD1|TRBJ1-5
CASRRQGDNQPQHF
TGTGCCAGCAGAAGACAGGGAGATAATCAGCCCCAGCATTTT
>TRBV7-9|NA|NA|TRBJ1-2
CASSPRKGYTF
TGTGCCAGCAGCCCCCGTAAAGGCTACACCTTC
>TRBV30|NA|TRBD2|TRBJ2-1
CAWSAAGGPSEQFF
TGTGCCTGGAGTGCGGCGGGAGGGCCAAGTGAGCAGTTCTTC
>TRBV12-3/TRBV12-4|few|NA|TRBJ2-2
CASSLRPRELFF
TGTGCCAGCAGTTTAAGGCCCCGGGAGCTGTTTTTT
>TRBV7-9|NA|TRBD2|TRBJ2-7
CASTHAGVPHEQYF
TGTGCCAGCACCCACGCGGGGGTTCCACACGAGCAGTACTTC
>TRBV29-1|few|TRBD1|TRBJ1-1
CSVTQGGGTEAFF
TGCAGCGTGACACAGGGGGGCGGCACTGAAGCTTTCTTT
>TRBV7-9|NA|NA|TRBJ2-7
CASRYGTSYEQYF
TGTGCCAGCAGGTACGGGACATCCTACGAGCAGTACTTC
>TRBV7-9|NA|TRBD1|TRBJ2-2
CASSYRQGSTTGELFF
TGTGCCAGCAGCTACCGACAGGGTTCGACCACCGGGGAGCTGTTTTTT
>TRBV7-9|few|NA|TRBJ2-7
CASSPLSGPFYEQYF
TGTGCCAGCAGCCCCCTCAGCGGGCCATTCTACGAGCAGTACTTC
>TRBV20-1|NA|NA|TRBJ2-2
CSASKDTGELFF
TGCAGTGCTTCCAAGGACACCGGGGAGCTGTTTTTT